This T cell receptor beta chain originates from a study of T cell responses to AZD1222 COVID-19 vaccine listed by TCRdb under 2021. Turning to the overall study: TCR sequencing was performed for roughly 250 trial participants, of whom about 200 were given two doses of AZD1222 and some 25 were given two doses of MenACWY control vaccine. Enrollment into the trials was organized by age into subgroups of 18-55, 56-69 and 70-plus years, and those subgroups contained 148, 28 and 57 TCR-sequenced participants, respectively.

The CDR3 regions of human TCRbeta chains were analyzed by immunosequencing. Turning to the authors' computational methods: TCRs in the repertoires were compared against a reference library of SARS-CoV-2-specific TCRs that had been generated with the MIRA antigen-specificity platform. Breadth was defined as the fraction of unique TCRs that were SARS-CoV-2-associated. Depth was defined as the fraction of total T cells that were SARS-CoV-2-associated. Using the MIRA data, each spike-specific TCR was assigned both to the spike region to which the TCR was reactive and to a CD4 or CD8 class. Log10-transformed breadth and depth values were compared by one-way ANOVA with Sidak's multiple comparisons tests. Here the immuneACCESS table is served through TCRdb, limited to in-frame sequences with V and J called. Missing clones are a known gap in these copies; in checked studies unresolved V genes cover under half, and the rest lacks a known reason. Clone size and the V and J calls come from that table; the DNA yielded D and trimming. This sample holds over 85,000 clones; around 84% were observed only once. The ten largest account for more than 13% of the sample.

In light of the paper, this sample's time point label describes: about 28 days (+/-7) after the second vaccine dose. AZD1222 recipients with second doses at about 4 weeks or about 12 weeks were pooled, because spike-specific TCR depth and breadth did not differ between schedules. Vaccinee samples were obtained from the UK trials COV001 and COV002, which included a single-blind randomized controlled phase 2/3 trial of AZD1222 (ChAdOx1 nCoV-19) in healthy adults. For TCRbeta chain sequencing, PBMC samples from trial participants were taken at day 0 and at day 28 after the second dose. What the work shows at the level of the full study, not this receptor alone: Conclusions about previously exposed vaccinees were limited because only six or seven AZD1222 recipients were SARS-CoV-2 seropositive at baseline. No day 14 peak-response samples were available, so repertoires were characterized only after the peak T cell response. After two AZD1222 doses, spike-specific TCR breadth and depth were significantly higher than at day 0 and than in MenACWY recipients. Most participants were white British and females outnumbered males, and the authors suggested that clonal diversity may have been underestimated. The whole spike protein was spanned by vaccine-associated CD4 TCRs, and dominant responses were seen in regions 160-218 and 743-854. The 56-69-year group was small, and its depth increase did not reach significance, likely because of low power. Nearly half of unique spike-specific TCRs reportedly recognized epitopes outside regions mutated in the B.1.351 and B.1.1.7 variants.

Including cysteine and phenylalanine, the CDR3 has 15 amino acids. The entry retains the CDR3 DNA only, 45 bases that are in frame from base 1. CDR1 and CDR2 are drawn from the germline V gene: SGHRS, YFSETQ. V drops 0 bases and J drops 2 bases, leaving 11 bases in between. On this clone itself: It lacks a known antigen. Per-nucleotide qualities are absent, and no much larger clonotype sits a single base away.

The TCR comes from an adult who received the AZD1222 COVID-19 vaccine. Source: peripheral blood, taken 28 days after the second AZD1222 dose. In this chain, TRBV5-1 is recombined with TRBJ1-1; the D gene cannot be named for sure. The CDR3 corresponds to CASSLATGINTEAFF. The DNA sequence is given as TGCGCCAGCAGCTTGGCCACGGGAATAAACACTGAAGCTTTCTTT.